The rows below give T cell receptor beta chains drawn from one sample of a study of blood T cell repertoires in COVID-19. Assay used: immunoSEQ multiplex PCR; TCRdb lists only in-frame clones, some missing. The sample contains some 120,000 clones, approximately 88% of which appear only once. The source material was peripheral blood. All receptors come from a man aged 50 to 59 with acute or convalescent COVID-19. CDR3s include the opening cysteine and the closing phenylalanine or tryptophan. A D gene is named only where the DNA matches it firmly. Clone size is shown for a subset of rows, as once, few, many or a class of expanded clone.

CDR3nt,CDR3aa,v_gene,abundance,j_gene,d_gene
TGTGCCAGCAGCACCGAAACGTTTCTTGGGACTAGCGGAACTTACGAGCAGTACTTC,CASSTETFLGTSGTYEQYF,TRBV5-8,.,TRBJ2-7,TRBD2
TGTGCCAGCAGCCAACTAGGCGGGGAGCTGTTTTTT,CASSQLGGELFF,TRBV3-1/TRBV3-2,.,TRBJ2-2,.
TGTGCCAGCAGCAGGCGGGGACAGTTTAGCAATCAGCCCCAGCATTTT,CASSRRGQFSNQPQHF,TRBV9,.,TRBJ1-5,TRBD1
TGTGCCAGCAGTCTCGACAGATCTGATGGCTACACCTTC,CASSLDRSDGYTF,TRBV6-5,once,TRBJ1-2,.
TGTGCCAGCAGCGTAGCCTTAGGGGGCGCGGGCACAGATACGCAGTATTTT,CASSVALGGAGTDTQYF,TRBV9,once,TRBJ2-3,TRBD1
TGTGCCAGCAGTTTATCGGGGAGGGGCTACGAGCAGTACTTC,CASSLSGRGYEQYF,TRBV27,once,TRBJ2-7,TRBD2
TGTGCCAGCAGCCTAGAGACTAGCGGTGAGCAGTTCTTC,CASSLETSGEQFF,TRBV7-7,.,TRBJ2-1,TRBD2
TGTGCCAGCAGAAAGGGAGGAGGGTATGAAAAACTGTTTTTT,CASRKGGGYEKLFF,TRBV6-5,.,TRBJ1-4,.
TGTGCCAGCAGTGACCAGGGTTCAGGGAACACTGAAGCTTTCTTT,CASSDQGSGNTEAFF,TRBV2,.,TRBJ1-1,.
TGTGCCAGCAGCTTATTCCCTCCGGGTCGAAGTTCCTACGAGCAGTACTTC,CASSLFPPGRSSYEQYF,TRBV7-9,.,TRBJ2-7,.
TGCGCCAGCAGCTCAGGGGTTCTGGGCTATGGCTACACCTTC,CASSSGVLGYGYTF,TRBV5-1,.,TRBJ1-2,.
TGCAGCGGAGGGGGGGACAGGGTAAGCGGAGAGACCCAGTACTTC,CSGGGDRVSGETQYF,TRBV29-1,once,TRBJ2-5,TRBD1
TGTGCCAGCAGCCGGAGCGGCCAAGAGACCCAGTACTTC,CASSRSGQETQYF,TRBV5-5,.,TRBJ2-5,.
TGTGCCAGCAGCTCGGACAGATTCTATGGCTACACCTTC,CASSSDRFYGYTF,TRBV7-2,.,TRBJ1-2,.
TGCGCCAGCAGCCCGGACAGCACCGGGGAGCTGTTTTTT,CASSPDSTGELFF,TRBV5-1,.,TRBJ2-2,.
TGTGCCAGCAGTTACGGACAGGGGAACTATGGCTACACCTTC,CASSYGQGNYGYTF,TRBV28,.,TRBJ1-2,TRBD1
TGTGCCAGCAGCTTGGGACAGGTGAAGAAAACTGAAGCTTTCTTT,CASSLGQVKKTEAFF,TRBV5-6,.,TRBJ1-1,.
TGTGCCAGCAGTGTGACTAGCGGGAGTTTCAATGAGCAGTTCTTC,CASSVTSGSFNEQFF,TRBV2,.,TRBJ2-1,TRBD2
TGTGCCAGCAGCCCCTACAGTAGCGGGGCTCAAGATACGCAGTATTTT,CASSPYSSGAQDTQYF,TRBV11-3,once,TRBJ2-3,TRBD2
TGCGCCAGCAGCTCCGGACTAGCGGGAGGTTACAATGAGCAGTTCTTC,CASSSGLAGGYNEQFF,TRBV5-1,.,TRBJ2-1,TRBD2
TGCGCCAGCAGCTTGGGGACAGACAATCAGCCCCAGCATTTT,CASSLGTDNQPQHF,TRBV5-1,once,TRBJ1-5,.
TGTGCCAGCAGCTTGCCAGGGTTCTCTGGGGCCAACGTCCTGACTTTC,CASSLPGFSGANVLTF,TRBV5-8,once,TRBJ2-6,.
TGTGCCAGCTCATACAGGGCCCGGGAGCTGTTTTTT,CASSYRARELFF,TRBV18,.,TRBJ2-2,.
TGTGCTAGTGGCTCCAAGACTAGCGGGCATGAGCAGTTCTTC,CASGSKTSGHEQFF,TRBV12-5,.,TRBJ2-1,TRBD2
TGTGCCAGCAGGGCCAGAGACACCCAAGAGACCCAGTACTTC,CASRARDTQETQYF,TRBV2,.,TRBJ2-5,.
TGCAGTGCTAGTACAGGGGGGGTCTACGAGCAGTACTTC,CSASTGGVYEQYF,TRBV20-1,.,TRBJ2-7,.
TGTGCCAGCAGTGATGGAGACAGGGGAGTAGGTCAGCCCCAGCATTTT,CASSDGDRGVGQPQHF,TRBV7-2,.,TRBJ1-5,TRBD1
TGTGCCAGCAGCTTAGTAGCGGGAGGTCCAGATACGCAGTATTTT,CASSLVAGGPDTQYF,TRBV7-2,.,TRBJ2-3,TRBD2
TGTGCCAGCAGTCGCGCCCGGGAGCGGGGTAACTACAATGAGCAGTTCTTC,CASSRARERGNYNEQFF,TRBV27,.,TRBJ2-1,TRBD2
TGTGCCAGCAGCCACAGCGGGAGGCCACTGACAGATACGCAGTATTTT,CASSHSGRPLTDTQYF,TRBV3-1/TRBV3-2,.,TRBJ2-3,TRBD2
TGTGCCAGCAGCTCCGCGGGGTACGAGCAGTACTTC,CASSSAGYEQYF,TRBV7-9,.,TRBJ2-7,.
TGCGCCAGCAGCTTGCAACCAGATCAGCCCCAGCATTTT,CASSLQPDQPQHF,TRBV5-1,.,TRBJ1-5,.
TGTGCCAGCAGTTTAACGGGCTACGAGCAGTACTTC,CASSLTGYEQYF,TRBV27,.,TRBJ2-7,.
TGTGCCAGCAGCCTCCAGACAGGGGGATCGGCTGAAGCTTTCTTT,CASSLQTGGSAEAFF,TRBV9,.,TRBJ1-1,TRBD1
TGTGCCAGCAGCATACTAGCGGGAGGCGGGGAGCTGTTTTTT,CASSILAGGGELFF,TRBV9,.,TRBJ2-2,TRBD2
TGTGCCAGCAGTGAGACAGCCACCAATCAGCCCCAGCATTTT,CASSETATNQPQHF,TRBV2,few,TRBJ1-5,.
TGCAGCGTTGAAGAGATACAGGGCTACGAGCAGTACTTC,CSVEEIQGYEQYF,TRBV29-1,once,TRBJ2-7,.
TGCGCCAGCAGCTTTAACCCAGGGGGCCTTTCACCCCTCCACTTT,CASSFNPGGLSPLHF,TRBV5-1,once,TRBJ1-6,TRBD1
TGCGCCAGCAGCCACACTAGCGGGAGTACAGATACGCAGTATTTT,CASSHTSGSTDTQYF,TRBV4-3,once,TRBJ2-3,TRBD2
TGTGCCAGCAGCTTAGGACGGGAGGGGACCCAGTACTTC,CASSLGREGTQYF,TRBV7-9,.,TRBJ2-5,TRBD2
TGTGCCAGCAGTCCCGGGACAGGGGGGGAGACCCAGTACTTC,CASSPGTGGETQYF,TRBV27,once,TRBJ2-5,TRBD1
TGTGCCAGCAGGGACAGCAGCACAGATACGCAGTATTTT,CASRDSSTDTQYF,TRBV11-2,.,TRBJ2-3,.
TGTGCCAGTAGTATAACAGGGTCGGGAGAGACCCAGTACTTC,CASSITGSGETQYF,TRBV19,.,TRBJ2-5,.
TGTGCCAGCACCATTACGGGGGGGAGCTACGAGCAGTACTTC,CASTITGGSYEQYF,TRBV11-2,.,TRBJ2-7,TRBD2